The 28 T cell receptor beta chains below were found in one sample sequenced in a study of shared clonotypes between healthy human individuals. CD45RO-negative cells were positively selected for CCR7, leaving out terminally differentiated effector memory CD45RA+ cells. Generated by immunoSEQ multiplex PCR, the TCRdb table keeps only in-frame clones and is missing some. The sample comprises about 2.1 million clones, 93% of which are singletons, and around 1.7% rests with the top ten. Sequences were obtained from naive CD8+ T cells from PBMCs. All receptors derive from a man between 18 and 29 years old in good health. Some clones in this sample may be carry-over from other donors' samples.

J is TRBJ2-1 and V is TRBV28, with 9 positions matching TRBD2. V lost 4 bases to trimming and J lost 8 bases; unmatched junction nucleotides: 6. The CDR3 sequence is 14 residues long. The germline gives CDR1 MDHEN, CDR2 SYDVKM. This chain's CDR3 is CASSWAGGVDEQFF. The CDR3 bases are TGTGCCAGCAGTTGGGCGGGAGGGGTGGATGAGCAGTTCTTC.

This rearrangement joins TRBV6-5 to TRBJ2-7; D unclear. Trimming shortened V by 6 bases and J by 0 bases, and 15 bases separated the two germline ends. CDR1 and CDR2 (germline): MNHEY, SVGAGI. The CDR3 has 15 amino acids. The CDR3 spells CASSRSERSSYEQYF. In nucleotides, the CDR3 is TGTGCCAGCAGCCGCTCTGAACGTAGCTCCTACGAGCAGTACTTC.

This chain uses TRBV28 with TRBJ1-1; 9 bases align to TRBD1. Trimming at V came to 6 bases and at J to 4 bases, leaving 12 bases not matched to a gene. The CDR3 runs to 16 residues. Germline CDR1 and CDR2: MDHEN and SYDVKM. This CDR3 reads CASRPPRTGVPTEAFF. DNA of the CDR3: TGTGCCAGCAGACCGCCGCGGACAGGGGTCCCCACTGAAGCTTTCTTT.

The chain combines TRBV5-8 with TRBJ2-3, with D perhaps TRBD2 (5 bases). Trimming removed 4 bases at V and 2 bases at J, with 14 bases between. The CDR3 has 15 amino acids. Germline CDR1 reads SGHTS; CDR2 reads YDEGEE. CDR3 sequence: CASSRERAYTDTQYF. The CDR3 DNA reads as TGTGCCAGCAGCCGAGAGAGGGCTTACACAGATACGCAGTATTTT.

The genes are TRBV19 and TRBJ1-5, with TRBD1 as a possible D gene (6 bases). Trimming cost V 1 base and J 9 bases, with 7 bases left between them. CDR1 and CDR2 from the germline V gene are LNHDA and SQIVND (reference sequence). The CDR3 is 12 residues long. The chain's CDR3 is CASSIGGRPQHF. The CDR3 bases are TGTGCCAGTAGTATAGGGGGGCGGCCCCAGCATTTT. The full variable domain, its missing parts supplied by reference TRBV19 and TRBJ1-5, is DGGITQSPKYLFRKEGQNVTLSCEQNLNHDAMYWYRQDPGQGLRLIYYSQIVNDFQKGDIAEGYSVSREKKESFPLTVTSAQKNPTAFYLCASSIGGRPQHFGDGTRLSIL.

The rearrangement uses TRBV5-5 and TRBJ2-5, with 8 bases aligning to TRBD2. V dropped 6 bases and J dropped 1; count of bases not matched to a gene: 11. The germline gives CDR1 SGHKS, CDR2 YYEKEE (reference sequence). The CDR3 consists of 16 residues. The CDR3, as DNA: TGTGCCAGCACCGGGGGGGCTAGCGGCCTCCAAGAGACCCAGTACTTC. This translates into CASTGGASGLQETQYF.

V gene TRBV5-3 combines with J gene TRBJ2-5; TRBD2 might be the D (6 bases). TRBV5-3 is classed as an ORF, of uncertain function. The CDR3 runs to 12 residues. V lost 3 bases to trimming and J lost 5 bases, with 8 bases between them. Here the CDR3 DNA reads TGTGCCAGAAGCTGGAGGGCGGAGACCCAGTACTTC. Protein product: CARSWRAETQYF.

Only a few counts were recorded for this clone. The chain links TRBV30 to TRBJ1-2; D unclear. Looked up from germline, CDR1 is GTSNPN and CDR2 is SVGIG (reference sequence). This CDR3 comprises 15 residues. Trimming cost V 0 bases and J 0 bases, with 11 bases left between them. Here the CDR3 reads CAWSVRGAANYGYTF. DNA of the CDR3: TGTGCCTGGAGTGTACGAGGAGCAGCTAACTATGGCTACACCTTC.

This rearrangement joins TRBV9 to TRBJ2-1, with 10 bases lining up with TRBD2. CDR1 and CDR2 from the germline V gene are SGDLS and YYNGEE. V dropped 3 bases and J dropped 4; count of bases not matched to a gene: 7. The CDR3 is 16 amino acids. This CDR3 is CASSARDSGRYNEQFF. DNA of the CDR3: TGTGCCAGCAGCGCCCGGGATAGCGGGAGGTACAATGAGCAGTTCTTC.

This chain connects TRBV29-1 to TRBJ1-2; D might be TRBD1 (5 bases). The CDR3 has 13 residues. Trimming left V 4 bases short and J 3 bases short, with 12 bases between. Germline CDR1 and CDR2: SQVTM and ANQGSEA. The CDR3 loop reads CSVVGAAYYGYTF. The CDR3 DNA sequence: TGCAGCGTTGTAGGGGCCGCCTACTATGGCTACACCTTC. Full variable domain (rest looked up from reference TRBV29-1 and TRBJ1-2): SAVISQKPSRDICQRGTSLTIQCQVDSQVTMMFWYRQQPGQSLTLIATANQGSEATYESGFVIDKFPISRPNLTFSTLTVSNMSPEDSSIYLCSVVGAAYYGYTFGSGTRLTVV.

J is TRBJ1-1 and V is TRBV27, with 9 bases identical to TRBD1. V was pared by 6 bases and J by 5 bases, with 10 bases of the junction left unmatched. The V gene's germline CDR1 is MNHEY and CDR2 SMNVEV (reference sequence). This CDR3 contains 15 residues. The DNA for the CDR3 is TGTGCCAGCAGGATTGGACAGGGGTATAGGACTGAAGCTTTCTTT. The encoded protein is CASRIGQGYRTEAFF.

The V gene is TRBV5-1, the J gene TRBJ2-5, with D possibly being TRBD1 (6 bases). This CDR3 has 17 amino acids. Trimming cost V 2 bases and J 2 bases, with 19 bases left between them. Germline CDR1 and CDR2: SGHRS and YFSETQ. DNA of the CDR3: TGCGCCAGCAGCTTAGATTACTTTACAGGGCAACAAGAGACCCAGTACTTC. Translating gives CASSLDYFTGQQETQYF.

CDR3 loop: CASSDSRTVRASTDTQYF. The CDR3 DNA reads TGTGCCAGCAGTGATAGTCGGACAGTTCGGGCCTCCACAGATACGCAGTATTTT. The chain is built from TRBV25-1 and TRBJ2-3, with D possibly matching TRBD1 (6 bases). Between the trimmed V and J ends, which lost 3 bases and 2 bases, there was a span of 21 bases. CDR3 length: 18 residues. Germline assignment: CDR1 MGHDK and CDR2 SYGVNS.

This chain links TRBV7-9 with TRBJ2-7, with D perhaps matching TRBD1 (6 bases). Trimming removed 1 base at V and 5 bases at J, with 18 bases between. The germline V gene encodes CDR1 SEHNR and CDR2 FQNEAQ (reference sequence). The CDR3 is 16 amino acids. CDR3 residues: CASSLGLGHLNHEQYF. DNA of the CDR3: TGTGCCAGCAGCTTAGGACTGGGACACTTAAACCACGAGCAGTACTTC. Looking up the rest from reference TRBV7-9 and TRBJ2-7 gives the full variable domain: DTGVSQNPRHKITKRGQNVTFRCDPISEHNRLYWYRQTLGQGPEFLTYFQNEAQLEKSRLLSDRFSAERPKGSFSTLEIQRTEQGDSAMYLCASSLGLGHLNHEQYFGPGTRLTVT.

CDR3 in DNA: TGTGCCAGCAGCGTAGTGGGACTAGCACAAGAGACCCAGTACTTC. This translates into CASSVVGLAQETQYF. This sequence joins TRBV9 and TRBJ2-5; TRBD2 aligns across 9 bases. The CDR3 length is 15 residues. Germline CDR1 and CDR2: SGDLS and YYNGEE. J lost 2 bases, V lost 0 bases, and 2 bases had no gene match.

The chain is built from TRBV6-1 and TRBJ2-5, with D unresolved. The CDR3 loop spans 13 amino acids. V lost 0 bases and J 5 bases, leaving 7 bases between the germline ends. Germline-derived CDR1 and CDR2 are MNHNS and SASEGT. CDR3 nucleotides: TGTGCCAGCAGTGAAGCACGGGCGGAGACCCAGTACTTC. This sequence encodes CASSEARAETQYF.

The table lists this clone with a count of one. The chain joins TRBV27 to TRBJ2-4; 10 bases line up with TRBD2. The CDR3 loop spans 19 amino acids. Unmatched junction bases numbered 9, after V lost 1 base and J lost 0 bases. CDR1 and CDR2 from the germline V gene are MNHEY and SMNVEV (reference sequence). As DNA, the CDR3 is TGTGCCAGCAGTTTATTGGCTAGCGGGAGTCGAAGAGCCAAAAACATTCAGTACTTC. This encodes CASSLLASGSRRAKNIQYF.

DNA of the CDR3: TGCGCCAGCAGCTTGCCCGCGGGACAGGGATCGAACACTGAAGCTTTCTTT. It encodes CASSLPAGQGSNTEAFF. This chain links TRBV5-1 with TRBJ1-1, with 9 positions matching TRBD1. Germline lookup yields CDR1 SGHRS and CDR2 YFSETQ. This CDR3 has 17 amino acids. The trim removed 1 base at V and 1 base at J, leaving 8 bases unmatched. Filled out from reference TRBV5-1 and TRBJ1-1, the complete variable domain reads KAGVTQTPRYLIKTRGQQVTLSCSPISGHRSVSWYQQTPGQGLQFLFEYFSETQRNKGNFPGRFSGRQFSNSRSEMNVSTLELGDSALYLCASSLPAGQGSNTEAFFGQGTRLTVV.

This clone was detected only once. V and J are TRBV11-2 and TRBJ2-4; D assignment may be TRBD1 or TRBD2 (5 bases each). The CDR3 runs 16 residues. V was pared by 2 bases and J by 0 bases, with 11 bases between. Per the germline V gene, CDR1 is SGHAT and CDR2 is FQNNGV. The CDR3 spells CASSLRRDLAKNIQYF. The CDR3 DNA sequence: TGTGCCAGCAGCTTAAGAAGGGACCTAGCCAAAAACATTCAGTACTTC.

The chain employs TRBV7-9 and TRBJ1-2, with TRBD1 as a possible D gene (6 bases). This CDR3 has 15 amino acids. Germline V gene sequence: CDR1 SEHNR, CDR2 FQNEAQ (reference sequence). V was pared by 4 bases and J by 3 bases, with 15 bases between. CDR3 coding DNA: TGTGCCAGCAGCTCGGCCGGGACACCCTACTATGGCTACACCTTC. Its protein is CASSSAGTPYYGYTF.

This clone has just one count. The rearrangement joins TRBV27 to TRBJ2-1; TRBD2 agrees at 7 bases. This CDR3 contains 16 residues. J was trimmed by 1 base and V by 7 bases; bases with no gene match: 10. Germline V gene data show CDR1 as MNHEY and CDR2 as SMNVEV (reference sequence). CDR3 nucleotide sequence: TGTGCCAGCACCTCGTGGAGCGGGAAATCCTACAATGAGCAGTTCTTC. It specifies CASTSWSGKSYNEQFF.

The V and J genes are TRBV7-9 and TRBJ2-7; D gene uncertain. The V end lost 7 bases, the J end lost 7 bases, and 29 bases lay between the germline ends. This CDR3 has 17 amino acids. The V gene's germline CDR1 is SEHNR and CDR2 FQNEAQ (reference sequence). CDR3: CASMIWSEDRVVWEQYF. CDR3 in DNA: TGTGCCAGCATGATCTGGTCTGAGGACCGCGTGGTGTGGGAGCAGTACTTC.

The chain couples TRBV6-1 to TRBJ1-5, with 7 bases identical to TRBD1. V was clipped by 2 bases and J by 3 bases; unmatched bases: 7. Germline CDR1 and CDR2: MNHNS and SASEGT. This CDR3 has 16 residues. The CDR3 protein is CASSEWARGINQPQHF. The CDR3 nucleotides are TGTGCCAGCAGTGAATGGGCCAGGGGGATCAATCAGCCCCAGCATTTT.

This chain connects TRBV6-6 to TRBJ1-2, with 9 bases identical to TRBD1. The V and J ends lost 6 bases and 1 base, in that order; junction bases with no gene match: 3. Germline V CDR1 and CDR2: MNHNY, SVGAGI (reference sequence). The CDR3 runs 14 residues. CDR3 residues: CASSGTGHNYGYTF. Written as DNA, the CDR3 is TGTGCCAGCAGCGGGACAGGGCATAACTATGGCTACACCTTC.

The chain recombines TRBV10-3 with TRBJ2-7; no definite D call. V lost 3 bases and J lost 2, with 17 bases in between. The germline CDR1 and CDR2 sequences are ENHRY and SYGVKD. The CDR3 is 16 amino acids. The CDR3 nucleotides read TGTGCCATCAGTGACCCCCCCGGGTTTGTCGCCTACGAGCAGTACTTC. It encodes CAISDPPGFVAYEQYF.

The chain joins TRBV5-5 to TRBJ2-7, with 8 bases aligning to TRBD2. J was trimmed by 7 bases and V by 1 base; bases with no gene match: 10. The CDR3 contains 15 residues. The germline CDR1 and CDR2 sequences are SGHKS and YYEKEE (reference sequence). For the CDR3, the DNA is TGTGCCAGCAGCTTGAGCGGGAGCGCACGGACAGAGCAGTACTTC. Translating it yields CASSLSGSARTEQYF.

This chain uses TRBV6-5 with TRBJ2-3, with TRBD2 matching 10 bases. Germline trimming cut 4 bases from V and 2 bases from J; bases unmatched to any gene: 3. The CDR3 sequence is 15 residues long. The V gene's germline CDR1 is MNHEY and CDR2 SVGAGI. In DNA form, the CDR3 reads TGTGCCAGCAGTTCTCTAGCGGGGGTCACAGATACGCAGTATTTT. Translation: CASSSLAGVTDTQYF.

The chain uses TRBV5-5 and TRBJ1-2, with 8 bases identical to TRBD1. CDR3 length: 16 amino acids. V lost 4 bases and J lost 8; bases outside the gene matches: 16. The germline CDR1 and CDR2 sequences are SGHKS and YYEKEE (reference sequence). CDR3 sequence reads: CASSLWAGGKPEGYTF. The CDR3 DNA is TGTGCCAGCAGCCTATGGGCAGGGGGCAAACCGGAGGGCTACACCTTC. The variable domain in full, with the rest retrieved from reference TRBV5-5 and TRBJ1-2, is DAGVTQSPTHLIKTRGQQVTLRCSPISGHKSVSWYQQVLGQGPQFIFQYYEKEERGRGNFPDRFSARQFPNYSSELNVNALLLGDSALYLCASSLWAGGKPEGYTFGSGTRLTVV.